Here is one T cell receptor beta chain with its context. Its matching antigen is unknown. The sample belongs to a study of CD8 T cells in Susac syndrome. Study conclusions and caveats: Clonal expansion was not seen in any Susac syndrome CD4+ T cell repertoire.

RNA, at about 0.45 to 1 ug, was reverse transcribed with random hexamers. A multiplex approach, immunoSEQ multiplex PCR, amplified TCR beta CDR3 across 54 Vbeta and 13 Jbeta. TCRdb analysed the immunoSEQ multiplex PCR reads with MiXCR anew, one entry per CDR3 protein. This table has roughly 200,000 distinct CDR3 sequences, approximately 94% appearing once. CDR3 length: 18 amino acids. V was clipped by 6 bases and J by 0 bases; unmatched bases: 12. The TEMRA cells underwent FACS enrichment, while the CD8+ and CD4+ T cells underwent negative isolation. The material sequenced was CD4+ T cells from PBMCs. The chain is built from TRBV12-3 or TRBV12-4 and TRBJ2-1, with 9 bases identical to TRBD2. The receptor comes from a human donor with Susac syndrome. The DNA for the CDR3 is TGTGCCAGCAGGGGTCAGGGCGGGGGGGCGTTCTCCTACAATGAGCAGTTCTTC. Protein: CASRGQGGGAFSYNEQFF.